The 18 T cell receptor beta chains reported below all come from one sample, sequenced in a study of blood T cell repertoires in COVID-19. The method was immunoSEQ multiplex PCR; TCRdb's version includes in-frame clones alone and lacks a portion of them. The sample has about 300,000 clones, about 91% seen once. Specimen: peripheral blood. The receptors here all came from a woman aged 25-40 years who had recovered from COVID-19.

The chain recombines TRBV24-1 with TRBJ2-5; 8 bases fit TRBD1. Looked up from germline, CDR1 is KGHDR and CDR2 is SFDVKD. The CDR3 extends over 16 amino acids. V lost 1 base, J lost 0 bases, and 3 bases stayed unmatched. The CDR3 DNA reads TGTGCCACCAGTGATTTTGGACAGGGACACCAAGAGACCCAGTACTTC. It specifies CATSDFGQGHQETQYF.

The V and J genes are TRBV28 and TRBJ2-5, with 8 bases aligning to TRBD2. This CDR3 comprises 17 residues. V dropped 6 bases and J dropped 5; count of bases not matched to a gene: 17. Germline-derived CDR1 and CDR2 are MDHEN and SYDVKM. CDR3 DNA: TGTGCCAGCAGGCTAACGGGGGGGACGGGATTTGGTGAGACCCAGTACTTC. It yields the protein CASRLTGGTGFGETQYF.

V and J are TRBV19 and TRBJ2-3; 8 positions match TRBD1. Losses at the gene ends were 5 bases for V and 3 bases for J; bases not matched to a gene: 7. Germline V gives CDR1 LNHDA, CDR2 SQIVND (reference sequence). The CDR3 runs to 15 residues. The CDR3 protein is CASSLDRARTDTQYF. For the CDR3, the DNA is TGTGCCAGTAGTTTGGACAGGGCGAGGACAGATACGCAGTATTTT. The full variable domain, completed using reference TRBV19 and TRBJ2-3, is DGGITQSPKYLFRKEGQNVTLSCEQNLNHDAMYWYRQDPGQGLRLIYYSQIVNDFQKGDIAEGYSVSREKKESFPLTVTSAQKNPTAFYLCASSLDRARTDTQYFGPGTRLTVL.

The chain has TRBV6-2 or TRBV6-3 and TRBJ1-1, with D tentatively TRBD1 (5 bases). This CDR3 is built from 13 residues. Per germline, CDR1 MNHEY and CDR2 SVGEGT. Trimming removed 2 bases from V and 6 bases from J, with 10 bases in between. CDR3 DNA sequence: TGTGCCAGCAGTTACCAGGGCAACTCTGAAGCTTTCTTT. Translating gives CASSYQGNSEAFF.

This clone was seen a single time. V and J are TRBV27 and TRBJ2-7; a weak D match, TRBD2 (6 bases). Germline CDR1 MNHEY, CDR2 SMNVEV (reference sequence). The ends were cut back, 6 bases at V and 7 bases at J, with 22 bases in the middle. This CDR3 is 15 amino acids long. CDR3 sequence: CASSPAGWRPREQYF. For the CDR3, the DNA is TGTGCCAGCAGCCCGGCGGGGTGGCGTCCTCGAGAGCAGTACTTC.

The chain employs TRBV18 and TRBJ2-1; 11 positions match TRBD2. The CDR3 has 17 amino acids. The junction had 10 bases not matched to a gene; V was cut back by 4 bases and J by 5 bases. The germline gives CDR1 KGHSH, CDR2 LQKENI. The CDR3 protein is CASSRPRFSGGDNEQFF. In DNA form, the CDR3 reads TGTGCCAGCTCACGACCGAGATTTAGCGGGGGGGACAATGAGCAGTTCTTC.

The genes are TRBV7-9 and TRBJ2-7; the match to TRBD1 covers 7 bases. Germline V CDR1 and CDR2: SEHNR, FQNEAQ (reference sequence). V was pared by 5 bases and J by 0 bases, with 4 bases of the junction left unmatched. This CDR3 has 14 residues. The CDR3 here is CASSRDSGSYEQYF. The CDR3 DNA follows: TGTGCCAGCAGCCGGGACAGCGGCTCCTACGAGCAGTACTTC.

CDR3 in DNA: TGTGCCAGGGGAGACGGTTATAATTCACCCCTCCACTTT. It encodes CARGDGYNSPLHF. The genes are TRBV2 and TRBJ1-6; D is unresolved. The CDR3 has 13 amino acids. Trimming removed 9 bases at V and 4 bases at J, with 10 bases between. CDR1 is SNHLY, CDR2 FYNNEI, per germline.

This clone has a handful of counts. The genes are TRBV24-1 and TRBJ2-2; a possible D gene is TRBD2 (6 bases). The V gene's germline CDR1 is KGHDR and CDR2 SFDVKD. The CDR3 contains 15 residues. Trimming shortened V by 3 bases and J by 0 bases, and 7 bases separated the two germline ends. The CDR3 protein is CATSDAGPNTGELFF. The CDR3, as DNA: TGTGCCACCAGTGATGCGGGACCGAACACCGGGGAGCTGTTTTTT.

V gene TRBV5-4 combines with J gene TRBJ2-2; possible D gene TRBD1, 5 bases. Between the trimmed V and J ends, which lost 7 bases and 1 base, there was a span of 8 bases. The CDR3 sequence is 13 residues long. CDR1 and CDR2 (germline): SGHNT, YYREEE (reference sequence). The CDR3 reads CASGGQNTGELFF. The CDR3 DNA reads as TGTGCCAGCGGCGGACAGAACACCGGGGAGCTGTTTTTT.

V is TRBV12-3 or TRBV12-4 and J is TRBJ2-7; D is perhaps TRBD1 (6 bases). V was trimmed by 5 bases and J by 2 bases, leaving 10 bases between them. The CDR3 consists of 13 residues. CDR3 nucleotides: TGTGCCAGCAGTAAACAGGGAACCTACGAGCAGTACTTC. It specifies CASSKQGTYEQYF.

V is TRBV6-5 and J is TRBJ2-2; D not resolved. Germline V CDR1 and CDR2: MNHEY, SVGAGI. The CDR3 has 13 residues. V was clipped by 2 bases and J by 1 base, with 2 bases between them. The CDR3 coding sequence is TGTGCCAGCAGTTACCAGAACACCGGGGAGCTGTTTTTT. Protein sequence: CASSYQNTGELFF.

V gene TRBV18 combines with J gene TRBJ2-2; 7 bases align to TRBD1. Germline assignment: CDR1 KGHSH and CDR2 LQKENI. CDR3 size: 18 residues. Trimming removed 3 bases from V and 3 bases from J; junction bases left unmatched: 13. The chain's CDR3 is CASSPTARGRVDTGELFF. The CDR3 DNA reads as TGTGCCAGCTCACCGACAGCAAGGGGGCGAGTGGACACCGGGGAGCTGTTTTTT.

The chain couples TRBV30 to TRBJ1-3; D is ambiguous. The V end was cut by 4 bases, the J end by 4 bases, with 11 bases between. Germline V gene lookup returns CDR1 GTSNPN and CDR2 SVGIG (reference sequence). The CDR3 consists of 13 residues. DNA for the CDR3: TGTGCCTGGAACGTGGCGGGGGGAAACACCATATATTTT. Amino acids: CAWNVAGGNTIYF. The whole variable domain, remainder taken from reference TRBV30 and TRBJ1-3, is SQTIHQWPATLVQPVGSPLSLECTVEGTSNPNLYWYRQAAGRGLQLLFYSVGIGQISSEVPQNLSASRPQDRQFILSSKKLLLSDSGFYLCAWNVAGGNTIYFGEGSWLTVV.

The chain uses TRBV27 and TRBJ2-3; D possibly corresponds to TRBD1 (6 bases). Germline assignment: CDR1 MNHEY and CDR2 SMNVEV (reference sequence). V lost 4 bases and J lost 1, with 6 bases in between. The CDR3 extends over 13 amino acids. DNA of the CDR3: TGTGCCAGCAGTTACAGGGGCACAGATACGCAGTATTTT. Encoded protein: CASSYRGTDTQYF.

This clone occurred once. CDR3 DNA: TGTGCCAGCAGCTTAGCGTTGGGGACAAATCAGCCCCAGCATTTT. Translated, it gives CASSLALGTNQPQHF. The chain joins TRBV7-2 to TRBJ1-5, with D perhaps matching TRBD1 (6 bases). Deletions cut 0 bases from V and 4 bases from J, with 10 bases between. Germline CDR1 is SGHTA and CDR2 is FQGNSA. CDR3 length: 15 residues.

V and J are TRBV10-3 and TRBJ1-2, with a tentative D call TRBD1 (5 bases). V dropped 3 bases and J dropped 3 bases, with 14 bases sitting between them. The CDR3 is made up of 15 amino acids. The germline CDR1 and CDR2 sequences are ENHRY and SYGVKD. CDR3: CAISEDSRDDYGYTF. The DNA for the CDR3 is TGTGCCATCAGTGAAGATTCCAGGGATGACTATGGCTACACCTTC.

CDR3 in amino acids: CASSSAGTNRSPLHF. In nucleotides, the CDR3 is TGTGCCAGCAGCTCCGCCGGGACAAATCGGTCCCCCCTCCACTTT. The V and J genes are TRBV7-2 and TRBJ1-6, with a weak D call TRBD1 (6 bases). The CDR3 has 15 amino acids. V gave up 4 bases and J gave up 13 bases, with 20 bases separating them. Germline V gene sequence: CDR1 SGHTA, CDR2 FQGNSA.